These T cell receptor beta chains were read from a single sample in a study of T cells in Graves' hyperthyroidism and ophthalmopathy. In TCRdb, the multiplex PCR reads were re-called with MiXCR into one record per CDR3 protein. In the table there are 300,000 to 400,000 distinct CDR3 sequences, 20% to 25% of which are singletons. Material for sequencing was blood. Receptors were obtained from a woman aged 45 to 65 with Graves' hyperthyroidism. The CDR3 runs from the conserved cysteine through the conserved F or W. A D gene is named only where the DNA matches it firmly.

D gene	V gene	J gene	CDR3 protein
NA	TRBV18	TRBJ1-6	CASSPPRHGSSYNSPLHF
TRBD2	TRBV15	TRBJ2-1	CATSRARGLAGGNEQFF
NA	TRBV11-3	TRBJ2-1	CASSPFRDNEQFF
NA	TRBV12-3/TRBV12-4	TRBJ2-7	CASSFGFYEQYF
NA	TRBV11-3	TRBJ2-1	CASSLGVTGYNEQFF
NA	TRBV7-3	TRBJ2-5	CASSLNALKETQYF
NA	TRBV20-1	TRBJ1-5	CSARVPGADNQPQHF
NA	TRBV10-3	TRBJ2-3	CAISVTDTQYF
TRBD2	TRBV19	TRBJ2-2	CASELAGNTGELFF
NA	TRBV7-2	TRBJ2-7	CASSWRRISYEQYF
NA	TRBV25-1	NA	CASRFDSYEQFF
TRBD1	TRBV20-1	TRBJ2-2	CSARVPGQGPPFTGELFF
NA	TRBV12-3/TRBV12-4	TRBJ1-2	CASSLGFVAGNNYGHTF
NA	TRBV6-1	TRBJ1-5	CASRPLGRLLNQPQHF
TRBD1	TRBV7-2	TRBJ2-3	CASSPVRGQDTQYF
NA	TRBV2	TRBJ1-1	CASSQARVNTEAFF
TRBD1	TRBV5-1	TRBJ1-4	CASSPGRGPSNEKLFF
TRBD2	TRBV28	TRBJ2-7	CASREAGGGRPYEQYF
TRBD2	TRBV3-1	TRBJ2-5	CASSQGAGGVETQYF
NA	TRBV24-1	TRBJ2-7	CATSDRREQYF
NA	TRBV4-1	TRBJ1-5	CASSQDRGQPQHF
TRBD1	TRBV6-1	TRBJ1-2	CASSAASSGQGANYGYTF
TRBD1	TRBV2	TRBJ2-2	CASKGRTGAGGELFF
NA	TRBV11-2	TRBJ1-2	CASSPTRGRDYGYTF
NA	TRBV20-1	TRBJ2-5	CSATGQNQETQYF
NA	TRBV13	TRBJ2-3	CASQRAGSTDTQYF
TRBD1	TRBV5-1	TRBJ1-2	CASSSRGLGYGYTF
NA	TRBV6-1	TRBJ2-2	CASRGITGNTGELFF
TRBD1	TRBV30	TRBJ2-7	CAWSSDRDEQYF
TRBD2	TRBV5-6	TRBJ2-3	CASSLAGRGTSGGTDTQYF
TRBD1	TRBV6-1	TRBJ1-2	CASSKSGTGGAYGYTF
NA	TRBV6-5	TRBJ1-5	CASSYHDSQPQHF
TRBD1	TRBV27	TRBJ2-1	CASSPGQGSTSYNEQFF
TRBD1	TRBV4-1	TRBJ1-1	CAGSQDENRDRPRRAFF
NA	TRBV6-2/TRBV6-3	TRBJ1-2	CASSDNRDGYTF
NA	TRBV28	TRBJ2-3	CASSLAGPTDTQYF
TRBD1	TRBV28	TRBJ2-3	CASSRTGGYDTQYF
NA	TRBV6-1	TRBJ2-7	CASSRTVNYEQYF
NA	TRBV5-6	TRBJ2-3	CASSFGGGYTDTQYF
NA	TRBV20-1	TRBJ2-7	CSARGRDIYEQYF